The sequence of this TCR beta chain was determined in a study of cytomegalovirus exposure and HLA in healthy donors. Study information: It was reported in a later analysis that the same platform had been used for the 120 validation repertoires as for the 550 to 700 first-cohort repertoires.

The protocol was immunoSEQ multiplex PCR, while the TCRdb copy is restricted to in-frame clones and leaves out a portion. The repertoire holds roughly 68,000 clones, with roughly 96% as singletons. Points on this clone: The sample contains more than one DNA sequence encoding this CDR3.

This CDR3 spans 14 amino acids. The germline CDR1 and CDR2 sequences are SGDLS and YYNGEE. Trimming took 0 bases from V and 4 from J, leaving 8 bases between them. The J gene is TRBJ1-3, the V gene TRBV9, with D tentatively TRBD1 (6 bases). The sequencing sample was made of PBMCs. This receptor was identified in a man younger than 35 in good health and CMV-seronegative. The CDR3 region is CASSVDRAGNTIYF. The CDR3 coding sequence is TGTGCCAGCAGCGTAGACAGGGCCGGAAACACCATATATTTT.